Following are 12 T cell receptor beta chains from one sample sequenced in a study of cytomegalovirus exposure and HLA in healthy donors. The PCR had 60 Vbeta and 13 Jbeta primers. Method: immunoSEQ multiplex PCR; TCRdb's copy keeps in-frame clones and lacks some. Of about 96,000 clones in the sample, roughly 74% are singletons; the top ten hold less than 15%. Sequenced sample: PBMCs. The receptor set was obtained from a woman in her 70s in good health and CMV-seropositive.

Regarding this clone: Mismatch with germline at one junction end may stem from a read error. The V call is TRBV27, the J call TRBJ2-1; 7 bases line up with TRBD2. CDR1 is MNHEY, CDR2 SMNVEV, per germline (reference sequence). The CDR3 totals 16 residues. CDR3 sequence: CASSLSGGLPYNEQFF. The CDR3 region has the DNA TGTGCCAGCAGTCTATCGGGGGGACTCCCCTACAATGAGCAGTTCTTC.

The chain links TRBV6-6 to TRBJ2-5; 9 nucleotides match TRBD1. Near its end, the DNA agrees better with TRBJ2-7, so the J call may be wrong. This CDR3 has 16 residues. CDR1 is MNHNY and CDR2 is SVGAGI in the germline V gene (reference sequence). The chain's CDR3 is CASSSPEDRGGVEQYF. DNA of the CDR3: TGTGCCAGCAGTTCCCCCGAGGACAGGGGAGGGGTCGAGCAGTACTTC.

The rearrangement uses TRBV9 and TRBJ2-2, with 9 bases matching TRBD2. With V trimmed by 1 base and J by 6 bases, 4 bases remained unmatched. The germline gives CDR1 SGDLS, CDR2 YYNGEE. The CDR3 consists of 15 residues. CDR3 nucleotide sequence: TGTGCCAGCAGCGTACAGAGCGGGGGGTCCGGGGAGCTGTTTTTT. It codes for CASSVQSGGSGELFF. Looking up the rest from reference TRBV9 and TRBJ2-2 gives the full variable domain: DSGVTQTPKHLITATGQRVTLRCSPRSGDLSVYWYQQSLDQGLQFLIQYYNGEERAKGNILERFSAQQFPDLHSELNLSSLELGDSALYFCASSVQSGGSGELFFGEGSRLTVL.

V is TRBV5-1 and J is TRBJ2-7, with 7 bases aligning to TRBD2. The germline gives CDR1 SGHRS, CDR2 YFSETQ. V gave up 7 bases and J gave up 5 bases; unmatched junction bases: 6. The CDR3 loop spans 12 amino acids. DNA for the CDR3: TGCGCCAGCGGCCCCCGGGGGGACGAGCAGTACTTC. Residues: CASGPRGDEQYF.

The V gene is TRBV11-2, the J gene TRBJ1-2; tentatively, D is TRBD1 (5 bases). V gave up 4 bases and J gave up 5 bases, with 8 bases separating them. This CDR3 has 12 amino acids. Per germline, CDR1 SGHAT and CDR2 FQNNGV. CDR3 residues: CASSSDIYGYTF. CDR3 coding DNA: TGTGCCAGCAGCTCGGACATTTATGGCTACACCTTC.

V gene TRBV2 combines with J gene TRBJ2-5, with a possible D match to TRBD1 (5 bases). The CDR3 is made up of 14 amino acids. V lost 5 bases, J lost 2 bases, and 12 bases lay in between. From germline, CDR1 is SNHLY and CDR2 FYNNEI. The DNA for the CDR3 is TGTGCCAGCAGTCGACGAGACAGTCAAGAGACCCAGTACTTC. This gives the protein CASSRRDSQETQYF.

J is TRBJ1-5 and V is TRBV10-3; no firm D call. Looked up from germline, CDR1 is ENHRY and CDR2 is SYGVKD. Between the trimmed V and J ends, which lost 3 bases and 7 bases, there was a span of 25 bases. The CDR3 runs 18 residues. CDR3 sequence reads: CAISEGRTAGRKRQPQHF. The CDR3 coding sequence is TGTGCCATCAGTGAAGGTCGAACAGCCGGCAGGAAAAGGCAGCCCCAGCATTTT.

This rearrangement joins TRBV7-3 to TRBJ2-1; 10 nucleotides match TRBD2. The germline V gene encodes CDR1 SGHTA and CDR2 FQGTGA. J was trimmed by 9 bases and V by 4 bases; bases with no gene match: 6. This CDR3 is built from 14 residues. The CDR3 is CASSSSGSNAEQFF. CDR3 coding DNA: TGTGCCAGCAGCTCTAGCGGGAGTAATGCTGAGCAGTTCTTC. Complete variable domain (other parts from reference TRBV7-3 and TRBJ2-1): GAGVSQTPSNKVTEKGKYVELRCDPISGHTALYWYRQSLGQGPEFLIYFQGTGAADDSGLPNDRFFAVRPEGSVSTLKIQRTERGDSAVYLCASSSSGSNAEQFFGPGTRLTVL.

The gene calls are TRBV4-1 and TRBJ2-1; 8 bases are shared with TRBD2. The CDR3 has 15 residues. V shed 4 bases and J 4 bases; nucleotides not matched to a gene: 6. The germline CDR1 and CDR2 sequences are MGHRA and YSYEKL. CDR3: CASSRGAGGYNEQFF. CDR3 DNA sequence: TGCGCCAGCAGCCGGGGGGCGGGGGGATACAATGAGCAGTTCTTC.

The V and J genes are TRBV7-3 and TRBJ2-1; weak D call: TRBD1 (5 bases). The V gene's germline CDR1 is SGHTA and CDR2 FQGTGA. V dropped 2 bases and J dropped 8 bases, with 13 bases sitting between them. There are 14 residues in the CDR3. In nucleotides, the CDR3 is TGTGCCAGCAGCTTAGAGGTGGGGCCCTATGAGCAGTTCTTC. Encoded protein: CASSLEVGPYEQFF.

The CDR3 region has the DNA TGTGCCAGCAGCTTGAGGGTCGAGGGGGCGGGGGGCTACACCTTC. It is translated as CASSLRVEGAGGYTF. The chain is built from TRBV7-2 and TRBJ1-2, with 7 bases identical to TRBD1. The length of the CDR3 is 15 residues. Germline V gene lookup returns CDR1 SGHTA and CDR2 FQGNSA. V shed 3 bases, J shed 8 bases, and the junction held 12 bases outside the gene matches.

This clone has just a few counts. The chain is built from TRBV27 and TRBJ1-3; 7 bases agree with TRBD1. The CDR3 has 13 residues. The germline gives CDR1 MNHEY, CDR2 SMNVEV (reference sequence). Trimming at V came to 7 bases and at J to 9 bases, leaving 9 bases not matched to a gene. Here the CDR3 DNA reads TGTGCCAGCAAGGACAGGTCCGTGGGCACCATATATTTT. It codes for CASKDRSVGTIYF.